Included here is one T cell receptor (beta chain) sequence, with context. The data were obtained in a study of blood T cell repertoires in COVID-19. About the research overall: Sample material is recorded as cDNA or gDNA derived from T cells, B-cell-depleted T cells, or PBMCs.

The V gene's germline CDR1 is SEHNR and CDR2 FQNEAQ (reference sequence). The CDR3 is 16 residues long. Trimming shortened V by 4 bases and J by 5 bases, and 15 bases separated the two germline ends. Per the original methods: Reference gene primer amplification yielded estimated nucleated cell counts. Only in-frame clones appear in the TCRdb table, and some are missing; sequencing was by immunoSEQ multiplex PCR. The V and J calls and clone size are taken from that table; D and trimming were inferred from the DNA. The sample yields 52,000 or so clones, approximately 85% seen once. The sequenced sample was peripheral blood. The chain combines TRBV7-9 with TRBJ1-6; D may be TRBD1 (5 bases). This TCR came from a human donor in a cohort sampled during active COVID-19. The CDR3 is CASSSTPGQNNSPLHF. Here the CDR3 DNA reads TGTGCCAGCAGCTCGACGCCTGGACAAAATAATTCACCCCTCCACTTT.